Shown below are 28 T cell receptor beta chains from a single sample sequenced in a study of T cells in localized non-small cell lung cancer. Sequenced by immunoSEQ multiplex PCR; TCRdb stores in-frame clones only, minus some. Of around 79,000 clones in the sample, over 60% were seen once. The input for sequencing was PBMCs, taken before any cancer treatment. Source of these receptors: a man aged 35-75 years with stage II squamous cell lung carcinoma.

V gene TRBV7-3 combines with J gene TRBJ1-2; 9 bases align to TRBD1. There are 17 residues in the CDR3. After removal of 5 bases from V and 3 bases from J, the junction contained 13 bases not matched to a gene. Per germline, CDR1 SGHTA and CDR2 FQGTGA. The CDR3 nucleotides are TGTGCCAGCAGCCCGAAACCTTCGGGACAGGGTTACTATGGCTACACCTTC. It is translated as CASSPKPSGQGYYGYTF.

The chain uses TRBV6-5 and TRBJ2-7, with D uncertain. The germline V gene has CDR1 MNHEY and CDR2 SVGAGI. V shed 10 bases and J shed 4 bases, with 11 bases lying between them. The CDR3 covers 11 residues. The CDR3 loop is CAIKTGYEQYF. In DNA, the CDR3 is TGTGCCATTAAGACTGGTTACGAGCAGTACTTC.

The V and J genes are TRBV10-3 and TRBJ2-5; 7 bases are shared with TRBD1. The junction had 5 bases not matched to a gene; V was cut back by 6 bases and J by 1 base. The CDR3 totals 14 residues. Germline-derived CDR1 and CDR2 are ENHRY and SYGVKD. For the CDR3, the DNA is TGTGCCATCAGGAGGGACAGAACCCAAGAGACCCAGTACTTC. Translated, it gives CAIRRDRTQETQYF.

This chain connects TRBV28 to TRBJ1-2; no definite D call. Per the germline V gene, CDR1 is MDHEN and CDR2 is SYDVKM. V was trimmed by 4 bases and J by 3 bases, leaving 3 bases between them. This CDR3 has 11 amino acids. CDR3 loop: CASSSHYGYTF. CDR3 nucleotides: TGTGCCAGCAGTTCCCACTATGGCTACACCTTC.

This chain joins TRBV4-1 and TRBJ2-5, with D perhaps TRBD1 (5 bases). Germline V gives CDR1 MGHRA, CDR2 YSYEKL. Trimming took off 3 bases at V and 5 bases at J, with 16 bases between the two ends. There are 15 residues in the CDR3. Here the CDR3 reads CASSQMWGLRETQYF. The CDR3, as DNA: TGCGCCAGCAGCCAGATGTGGGGCTTGCGGGAGACCCAGTACTTC.

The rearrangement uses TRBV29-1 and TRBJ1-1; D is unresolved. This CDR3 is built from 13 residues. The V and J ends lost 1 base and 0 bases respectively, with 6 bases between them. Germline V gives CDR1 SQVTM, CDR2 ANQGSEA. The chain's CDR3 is CSVEADLNTEAFF. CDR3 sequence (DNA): TGCAGCGTTGAAGCAGACTTGAACACTGAAGCTTTCTTT.

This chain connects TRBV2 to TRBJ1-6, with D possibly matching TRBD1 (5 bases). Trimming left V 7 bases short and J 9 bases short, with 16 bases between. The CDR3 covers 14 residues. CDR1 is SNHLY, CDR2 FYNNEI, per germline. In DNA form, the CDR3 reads TGTGCCAGCACCCGGGACGGGTCAGGTTCACCCCTCCACTTT. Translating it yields CASTRDGSGSPLHF.

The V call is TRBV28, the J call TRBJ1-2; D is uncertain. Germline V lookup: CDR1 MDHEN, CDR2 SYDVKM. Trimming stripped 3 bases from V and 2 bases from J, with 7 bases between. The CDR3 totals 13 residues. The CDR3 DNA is TGTGCCAGCAGTTTCCCGGAAAACTATGGCTACACCTTC. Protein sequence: CASSFPENYGYTF.

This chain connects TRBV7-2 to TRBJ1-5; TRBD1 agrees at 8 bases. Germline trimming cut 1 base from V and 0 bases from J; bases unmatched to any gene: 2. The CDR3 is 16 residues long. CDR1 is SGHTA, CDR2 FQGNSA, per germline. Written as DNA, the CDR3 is TGTGCCAGCAGCTTAGATGGACAGGGTAGCAATCAGCCCCAGCATTTT. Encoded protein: CASSLDGQGSNQPQHF.

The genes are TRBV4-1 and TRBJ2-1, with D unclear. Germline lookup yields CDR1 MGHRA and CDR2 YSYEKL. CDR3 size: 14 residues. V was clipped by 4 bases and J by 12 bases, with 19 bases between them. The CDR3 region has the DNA TGCGCCAGCAGCCTGACGGGTGGCCGTGAGGCGCAGTTCTTC. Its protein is CASSLTGGREAQFF.

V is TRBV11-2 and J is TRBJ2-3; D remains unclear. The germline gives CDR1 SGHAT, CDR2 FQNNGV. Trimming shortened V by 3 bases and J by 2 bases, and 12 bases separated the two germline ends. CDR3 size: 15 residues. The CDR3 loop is CASSLSRINTDTQYF. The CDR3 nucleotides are TGTGCCAGCAGCTTGAGCAGAATAAACACAGATACGCAGTATTTT.

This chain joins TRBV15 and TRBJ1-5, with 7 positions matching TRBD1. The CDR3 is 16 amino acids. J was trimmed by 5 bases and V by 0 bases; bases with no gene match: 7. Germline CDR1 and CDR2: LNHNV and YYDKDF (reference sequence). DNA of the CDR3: TGTGCCACCAGCAGAGATAGGCCAGGGGGTGATCAGCCCCAGCATTTT. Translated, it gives CATSRDRPGGDQPQHF. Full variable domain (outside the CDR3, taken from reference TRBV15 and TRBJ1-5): DAMVIQNPRYQVTQFGKPVTLSCSQTLNHNVMYWYQQKSSQAPKLLFHYYDKDFNNEADTPDNFQSRRPNTSFCFLDIRSPGLGDTAMYLCATSRDRPGGDQPQHFGDGTRLSIL.

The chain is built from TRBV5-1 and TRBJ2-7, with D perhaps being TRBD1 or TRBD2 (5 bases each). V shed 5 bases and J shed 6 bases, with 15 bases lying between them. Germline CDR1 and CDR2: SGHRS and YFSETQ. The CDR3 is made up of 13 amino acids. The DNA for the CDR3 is TGCGCCAGCAGTCCGGGGCCTAGGCTCGAGCAGTACTTC. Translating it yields CASSPGPRLEQYF.

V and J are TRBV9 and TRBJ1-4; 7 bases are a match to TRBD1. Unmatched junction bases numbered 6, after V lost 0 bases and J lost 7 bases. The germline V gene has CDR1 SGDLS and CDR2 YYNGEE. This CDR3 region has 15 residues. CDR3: CASSVEDRVTEKLFF. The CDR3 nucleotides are TGTGCCAGCAGCGTAGAAGACAGGGTTACTGAAAAACTGTTTTTT.

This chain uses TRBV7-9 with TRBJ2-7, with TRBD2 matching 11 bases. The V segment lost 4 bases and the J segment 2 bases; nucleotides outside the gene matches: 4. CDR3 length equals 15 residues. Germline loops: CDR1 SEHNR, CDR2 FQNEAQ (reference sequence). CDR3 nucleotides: TGTGCCAGCAGCTCGACTAGCGGGGCGACCTACGAGCAGTACTTC. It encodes CASSSTSGATYEQYF.

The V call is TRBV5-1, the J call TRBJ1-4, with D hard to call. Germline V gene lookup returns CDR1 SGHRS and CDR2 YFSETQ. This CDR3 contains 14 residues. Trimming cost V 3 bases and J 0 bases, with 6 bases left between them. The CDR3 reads CASSYRATNEKLFF. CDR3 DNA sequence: TGCGCCAGCAGCTACAGAGCAACTAATGAAAAACTGTTTTTT. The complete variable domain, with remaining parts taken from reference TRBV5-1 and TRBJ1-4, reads KAGVTQTPRYLIKTRGQQVTLSCSPISGHRSVSWYQQTPGQGLQFLFEYFSETQRNKGNFPGRFSGRQFSNSRSEMNVSTLELGDSALYLCASSYRATNEKLFFGSGTQLSVL.

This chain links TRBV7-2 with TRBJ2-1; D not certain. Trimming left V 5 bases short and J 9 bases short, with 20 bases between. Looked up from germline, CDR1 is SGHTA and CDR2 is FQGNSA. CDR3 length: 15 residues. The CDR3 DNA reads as TGTGCCAGCAGCCTGACACCGGGCCCGGACGGTGAGCAGTTCTTC. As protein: CASSLTPGPDGEQFF.

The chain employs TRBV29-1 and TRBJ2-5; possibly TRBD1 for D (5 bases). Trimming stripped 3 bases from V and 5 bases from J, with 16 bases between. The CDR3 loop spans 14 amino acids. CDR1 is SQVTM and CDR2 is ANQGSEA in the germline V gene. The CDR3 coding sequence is TGCAGCGTTGAGGTGGTAAAGGACACCGAGACCCAGTACTTC. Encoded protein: CSVEVVKDTETQYF.

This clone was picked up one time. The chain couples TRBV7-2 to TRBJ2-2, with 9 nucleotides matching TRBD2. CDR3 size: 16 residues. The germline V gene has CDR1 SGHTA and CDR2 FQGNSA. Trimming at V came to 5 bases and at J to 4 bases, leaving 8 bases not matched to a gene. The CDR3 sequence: CASSPRSGRFTGELFF. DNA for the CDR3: TGTGCCAGCAGCCCCCGCAGCGGGAGGTTCACCGGGGAGCTGTTTTTT.

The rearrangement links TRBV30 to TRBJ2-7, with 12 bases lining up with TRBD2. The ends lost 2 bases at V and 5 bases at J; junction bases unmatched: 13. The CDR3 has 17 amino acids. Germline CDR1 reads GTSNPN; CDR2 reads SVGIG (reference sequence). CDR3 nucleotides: TGTGCCTGGAGTAAAACCCAATCGACTAGCGGGAGAGACGAGCAGTACTTC. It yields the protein CAWSKTQSTSGRDEQYF.

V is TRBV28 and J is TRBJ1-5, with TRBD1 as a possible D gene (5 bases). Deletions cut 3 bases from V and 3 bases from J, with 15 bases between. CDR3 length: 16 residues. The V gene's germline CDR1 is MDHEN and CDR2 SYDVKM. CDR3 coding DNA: TGTGCCAGCAGTTTCCCCAGGGTGGGTCCCAATCAGCCCCAGCATTTT. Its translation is CASSFPRVGPNQPQHF. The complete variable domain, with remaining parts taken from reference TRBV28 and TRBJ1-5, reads DVKVTQSSRYLVKRTGEKVFLECVQDMDHENMFWYRQDPGLGLRLIYFSYDVKMKEKGDIPEGYSVSREKKERFSLILESASTNQTSMYLCASSFPRVGPNQPQHFGDGTRLSIL.

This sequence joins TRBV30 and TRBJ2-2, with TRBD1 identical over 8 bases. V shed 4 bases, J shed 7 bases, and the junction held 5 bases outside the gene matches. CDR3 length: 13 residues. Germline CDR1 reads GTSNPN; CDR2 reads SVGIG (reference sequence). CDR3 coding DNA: TGTGCCTGGAACCTACAGGGGGACGGGGAGCTGTTTTTT. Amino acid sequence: CAWNLQGDGELFF.

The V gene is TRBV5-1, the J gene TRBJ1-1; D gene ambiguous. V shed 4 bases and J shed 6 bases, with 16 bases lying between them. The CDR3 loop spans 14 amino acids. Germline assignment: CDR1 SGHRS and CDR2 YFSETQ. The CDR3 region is CASSPTRQQSEAFF. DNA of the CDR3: TGCGCCAGCAGCCCCACGCGACAACAATCTGAAGCTTTCTTT.

The CDR3 nucleotides read TGTGCCAGTAGTTTAGCGGGAGGGAGCTCCTACGAGCAGTACTTC. Protein sequence: CASSLAGGSSYEQYF. The V call is TRBV19, the J call TRBJ2-7; 11 bases align to TRBD2. With 5 bases clipped from V and 0 bases from J, the junction kept 3 bases outside the gene matches. Per germline, CDR1 LNHDA and CDR2 SQIVND (reference sequence). The length of the CDR3 is 15 residues.

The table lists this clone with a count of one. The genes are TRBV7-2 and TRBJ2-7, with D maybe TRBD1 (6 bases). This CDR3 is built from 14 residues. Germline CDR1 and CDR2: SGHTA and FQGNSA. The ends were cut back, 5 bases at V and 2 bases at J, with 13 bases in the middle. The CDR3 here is CASSPGQNPYEQYF. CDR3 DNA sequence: TGTGCCAGCAGCCCGGGACAAAATCCCTACGAGCAGTACTTC.

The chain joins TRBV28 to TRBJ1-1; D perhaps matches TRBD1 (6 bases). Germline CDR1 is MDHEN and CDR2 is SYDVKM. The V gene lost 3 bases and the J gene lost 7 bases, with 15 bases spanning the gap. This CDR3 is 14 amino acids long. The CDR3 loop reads CASSLLTGRGEAFF. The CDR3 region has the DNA TGTGCCAGCAGTTTGCTCACAGGGCGAGGTGAAGCTTTCTTT.

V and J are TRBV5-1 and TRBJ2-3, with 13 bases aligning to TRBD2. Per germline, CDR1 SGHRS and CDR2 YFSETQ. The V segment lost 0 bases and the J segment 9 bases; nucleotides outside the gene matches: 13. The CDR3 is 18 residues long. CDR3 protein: CASSLEGGLAGASRTQYF. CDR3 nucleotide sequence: TGCGCCAGCAGCTTGGAGGGAGGACTAGCGGGGGCATCCCGGACGCAGTATTTT.

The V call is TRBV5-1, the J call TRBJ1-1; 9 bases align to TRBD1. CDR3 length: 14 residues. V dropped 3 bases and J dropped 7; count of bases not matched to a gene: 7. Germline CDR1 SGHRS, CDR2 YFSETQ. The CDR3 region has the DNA TGCGCCAGCAGCTCGAAACAGGGGGCAAATGAAGCTTTCTTT. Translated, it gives CASSSKQGANEAFF.